The TCR beta chain under discussion was sequenced for a study of blood T cell repertoires in COVID-19. Across the whole study: Sources were T cells, B-cell-depleted T cells, or PBMCs; the material itself was cDNA or gDNA.

In the original analysis: It was from reference gene primer amplification that nucleated cell counts were estimated. Produced via immunoSEQ multiplex PCR; TCRdb's table is partial and in-frame only. That table furnishes V, J and clone size, whereas the DNA furnished D and trimming. The sample consists of around 320,000 clones, around 90% of them appearing once. V lost 8 bases to trimming and J lost 3 bases, with 16 bases between them. CDR1 and CDR2 (germline): MNHEY, SVGAGI. There are 14 residues in the CDR3. This TCR was recovered from a young man with active or convalescent COVID-19. Sequencing was done on a sample of peripheral blood. This rearrangement joins TRBV6-5 to TRBJ1-2; D is undetermined. For the CDR3, the DNA is TGTGCCAGCGCGGAACGAGGCCAGCACTATGGCTACACCTTC. This sequence encodes CASAERGQHYGYTF.